Below, 6 T cell receptor beta chains from the same sample are listed, as sequenced in a study of T cells in Graves' hyperthyroidism and ophthalmopathy. RNA transcripts served as the template for amplifying TCR beta CDR3 regions. The HTBI primer set was used in a first-round RT-PCR of the TCR CDR3. TCRdb processed the multiplex PCR reads anew with MiXCR; each CDR3 protein has one entry. The sample has fewer than 300,000 distinct CDR3 sequences, under 30% seen once. Sequencing used blood. The source is a man in his forties with Graves' hyperthyroidism that later progressed to Graves' ophthalmopathy.

This clonotype was picked up a small number of times. The rearrangement uses TRBV6-1 and TRBJ2-7; D not resolved. CDR3 size: 14 residues. Germline CDR1 is MNHNS and CDR2 is SASEGT. Trimming left V 6 bases short and J 2 bases short, with 14 bases between. DNA for the CDR3: TGTGCCAGCAGGCCACCCCAGGATACCTACGAGCAGTACTTC. It specifies CASRPPQDTYEQYF.

This clonotype has a handful of counts. A clone one base away is much larger, so this may be a read error. The V call is TRBV30, the J call TRBJ1-1; a weak D match, TRBD1 (6 bases). Germline V gives CDR1 GTSNPN, CDR2 SVGIG (reference sequence). The CDR3 spans 12 residues. This chain's CDR3 is CAWKYGDTEVFF. The CDR3 DNA reads TGTGCCTGGAAATATGGGGACACTGAAGTTTTCTTT. Drawing the rest from reference TRBV30 and TRBJ1-1, the complete variable domain is SQTIHQWPATLVQPVGSPLSLECTVEGTSNPNLYWYRQAAGRGLQLLFYSVGIGQISSEVPQNLSASRPQDRQFILSSKKLLLSDSGFYLCAWKYGDTEVFFGQGTRLTVV.

The chain couples TRBV6-4 to TRBJ2-7, with 8 bases matching TRBD1. V shed 6 bases, J shed 2 bases, and the junction held 9 bases outside the gene matches. The CDR3 covers 15 residues. CDR1 and CDR2 (germline): MRHNA, SNTAGT. CDR3 residues: CASSPLPDRAYEQYF. CDR3 sequence (DNA): TGTGCCAGCAGCCCCCTCCCGGACAGGGCCTACGAGCAGTACTTC.

This clonotype showed up many times. V gene TRBV10-3 combines with J gene TRBJ1-5, with TRBD1 identical over 8 bases. V trimming: 6 bases; J trimming: 7 bases; junction bases outside the gene matches: 8. The length of the CDR3 is 14 residues. CDR1 is ENHRY, CDR2 SYGVKD, per germline. The CDR3 reads CAIRETGDGQPQHF. In DNA, the CDR3 is TGTGCCATCAGGGAGACAGGGGACGGCCAGCCCCAGCATTTT.

This clonotype has a handful of counts. A clone one base away is much larger, so this may be a read error. The chain has TRBV12-3 or TRBV12-4 and TRBJ2-7; D gene uncertain. The CDR3 has 13 amino acids. In DNA, the CDR3 is TGTACCAGCACCACGGGTAGCTCCTACGAGCAGTACTTC. Protein product: CTSTTGSSYEQYF.

There are many counts of this clonotype. The CDR3 sequence: CASSYVEGRNYGYTF. In nucleotides, the CDR3 is TGTGCCAGCAGTTACGTTGAGGGAAGAAACTATGGCTACACCTTC. The chain joins TRBV6-2 or TRBV6-3 to TRBJ1-2; D unclear. Trimming pared 2 bases from V and 2 bases from J, leaving 12 bases between. CDR1 is MNHEY and CDR2 is SVGEGT in the germline V gene. This CDR3 region has 15 residues.